This T cell receptor (beta chain) is drawn from a study of radiotherapy plus CTLA-4 blockade in lung cancer (dated by TCRdb to the late 2010s). Study-level background: Among enrolled patients, 15% to 20% had an objective response and 31% reached disease control.

The study evaluated CTLA-4 blockade (ipilimumab) given together with focal radiation therapy in patients who had chemo-refractory metastatic non-small-cell lung cancer. Results and caveats for the whole study, not just this receptor: Increased serum interferon-beta after radiation, together with early dynamic changes in blood T cell clones, were reported to be the strongest predictors of response. TCR clones derived from tumors expanded in peripheral blood after treatment with radiotherapy and ipilimumab.

Library prep was done by the immunoSEQ multiplex PCR assay. Imported from immuneACCESS, the table was reduced by TCRdb to in-frame sequences with V and J called. These copies leave out some clones; in studies compared against another copy, an unresolved V gene accounts for under half, and the cause of the remainder is not known. This sample has roughly 66,000 clones in its table, and about four fifths of those were observed once. 4% of the sample belongs to the ten largest clones. This clone has just a few counts. What antigen it recognizes has not been identified. Base qualities are not recorded, but no much larger clone differs from it by a single base. The TCR comes from a human donor with non-small cell lung cancer who had a partial response to radiotherapy plus ipilimumab. The sample was peripheral blood, taken from a patient treated with radiotherapy plus ipilimumab.

The CDR3 reads as follows: CASSPTPGQGYAGELFF. The nucleotide sequence reads TGTGCCAGCAGCCCCACCCCGGGACAGGGGTATGCCGGGGAGCTGTTTTTT. This chain joins TRBV7-2 to TRBJ2-2, with TRBD1 matching 10 junction bases. Including the terminal cysteine and phenylalanine, the CDR3 comprises 17 residues. Kept here is only the CDR3 DNA, which spans 51 bases and is read in frame from base 1. Clipping removes 5 bases from V and 6 bases from J, with 12 as the unmatched junction base count. Reading the germline V gene gives CDR1 SGHTA and CDR2 FQGNSA.